This T cell receptor (beta chain) derives from a study of regulatory T cells in long-lasting Graves disease. As for the study in general: Over-5-year antithyroid drug use with positive TSH receptor antibodies defined persistent Graves' disease in the study.

This clonotype was seen repeatedly, ten times or more. Sample time point: persistent/refractory GD, antithyroid drugs over 5 years with positive TRAb. RNA from PBMCs was the source of the TCR library. In Xi'an, China, an endocrinology department was the source of patients. Arm-PCR of CDR3 regions with iRepertoire HTBI primers generated TCR beta libraries. TCRdb itself ran the multiplex PCR reads through MiXCR, one entry per CDR3 protein. The repertoire holds over 350,000 distinct CDR3 sequences, around 20% seen once, with 20% to 25% in the top ten. V was cut by 5 bases and J by 0 bases, with 8 bases left in between. The CDR3 runs to 14 residues. Germline CDR1 SGHAT, CDR2 FQNNGV.

The sample in question was peripheral blood mononuclear cells (PBMCs), obtained when the disease was refractory, from a patient treated with antithyroid drugs. The sequence came from a female donor with Graves disease. The V call is TRBV11-2, the J call TRBJ1-5, with D perhaps matching TRBD1 (5 bases). The CDR3 spells CASSPQGSNQPQHF. Written as DNA, the CDR3 is TGTGCCAGCAGCCCCCAGGGTAGCAATCAGCCCCAGCATTTT.